These 12 T cell receptor beta chains came from one sample sequenced in a study of blood T cell repertoires in COVID-19. Assay: immunoSEQ multiplex PCR; the TCRdb copy retains only in-frame clones and omits some. The sample consists of approximately 300,000 clones, 70% to 90% of them appearing once. Specimen: PBMCs or T cells enriched from blood (not recorded which). Receptors originate from a woman aged 30 to 39 who had recovered from COVID-19.

In DNA form, the CDR3 reads TGTGCCAGGGACAGGGAAGGCTATGGCTACACCTTC. Encoded protein: CARDREGYGYTF. V usage is TRBV2 and J usage is TRBJ1-2; TRBD1 agrees at 8 bases. V dropped 9 bases and J dropped 4; count of bases not matched to a gene: 4. Germline CDR1 SNHLY, CDR2 FYNNEI. CDR3 length: 12 amino acids.

V gene TRBV6-5 combines with J gene TRBJ1-4, with D perhaps TRBD1 (5 bases). Between the trimmed V and J ends, which lost 5 bases and 7 bases, there was a span of 11 bases. CDR3 length: 13 residues. Germline lookup yields CDR1 MNHEY and CDR2 SVGAGI. The CDR3 loop reads CASSTGRAEKLFF. The CDR3 DNA sequence: TGTGCCAGCAGTACGGGCAGGGCTGAAAAACTGTTTTTT.

On this clone itself: Other DNA variants within this sample encode the same CDR3. The rearrangement uses TRBV19 and TRBJ1-3; a possible D gene is TRBD1 (6 bases). The CDR3 runs 14 residues. V gave up 6 bases and J gave up 2 bases, with 11 bases separating them. In germline, CDR1 is LNHDA, CDR2 SQIVND (reference sequence). In DNA form, the CDR3 reads TGTGCCAGTAGCTTGACAGGCGCTGGAAACACCATATATTTT. Translating it yields CASSLTGAGNTIYF.

The rearrangement uses TRBV19 and TRBJ1-1, with 12 bases lining up with TRBD1. Germline values: CDR1 LNHDA, CDR2 SQIVND (reference sequence). This CDR3 comprises 16 residues. J lost 2 bases, V lost 4 bases, and 5 bases had no gene match. The CDR3 nucleotides read TGTGCCAGTAGTAACCGGGACAGGGGGCTAAACACTGAAGCTTTCTTT. Translation gives CASSNRDRGLNTEAFF.

This chain uses TRBV27 with TRBJ1-1; no firm D call. Germline CDR1 and CDR2: MNHEY and SMNVEV (reference sequence). The V end lost 1 base, the J end lost 1 base, and 10 bases lay between the germline ends. The CDR3 is 15 residues long. CDR3 residues: CASSLYSRTNTEAFF. DNA of the CDR3: TGTGCCAGCAGTTTATACTCACGAACGAACACTGAAGCTTTCTTT.

This chain joins TRBV6-5 and TRBJ1-3; D remains unclear. Deletions cut 6 bases from V and 4 bases from J, with 16 bases between. The germline V gene encodes CDR1 MNHEY and CDR2 SVGAGI. The CDR3 spans 15 residues. DNA for the CDR3: TGTGCCAGCAGCGCCGGTTTTAATTTAGGAAACACCATATATTTT. Translating gives CASSAGFNLGNTIYF.

This clone has only a few counts. One end of the junction fails to match germline, which may point to a read error. V usage is TRBV7-7 and J usage is TRBJ2-1; the match to TRBD2 covers 11 bases. The CDR3 sequence is 15 residues long. From germline, CDR1 is SSHAT and CDR2 FNYEAQ (reference sequence). The DNA for the CDR3 is TGTGCTAGCAGCTTAGTAGCGGGGGGGCTCAATGAGCAGTTCTTC. It is translated as CASSLVAGGLNEQFF.

The J gene is TRBJ1-1, the V gene TRBV10-1, with TRBD1 identical over 8 bases. CDR3 length equals 14 residues. The J segment lost 2 bases and the V segment lost 8 bases, leaving 7 bases of the junction unmatched. The germline V gene has CDR1 WNHNN and CDR2 SYGVQD (reference sequence). The CDR3 spells CASLPDRENTEAFF. The CDR3, as DNA: TGCGCCAGCCTGCCGGACAGGGAAAACACTGAAGCTTTCTTT.

The rearrangement uses TRBV6-6 and TRBJ2-5, with no clear D. This CDR3 has 13 amino acids. Trimming pared 7 bases from V and 4 bases from J, leaving 13 bases between. Per the germline V gene, CDR1 is MNHNY and CDR2 is SVGAGI (reference sequence). The CDR3 DNA sequence: TGTGCCAGCACCCCCCCCGGCGGAGAGACCCAGTACTTC. This translates into CASTPPGGETQYF.

The chain has TRBV18 and TRBJ2-7; D not resolved. Trimming removed 2 bases at V and 1 base at J, with 9 bases between. Looked up from germline, CDR1 is KGHSH and CDR2 is LQKENI. The CDR3 loop spans 14 amino acids. CDR3: CASSPDSVSYEQYF. The DNA of the CDR3 is TGTGCCAGCTCACCAGACTCAGTATCCTACGAGCAGTACTTC.

The chain employs TRBV4-1 and TRBJ1-2; D unclear. Looked up from germline, CDR1 is MGHRA and CDR2 is YSYEKL. V lost 0 bases to trimming and J lost 0 bases, with 8 bases between them. This CDR3 is 15 amino acids long. CDR3 in amino acids: CASSQDSLANYGYTF. The CDR3 nucleotides read TGCGCCAGCAGCCAAGATTCCTTAGCTAACTATGGCTACACCTTC.

V gene TRBV7-9 combines with J gene TRBJ2-5; TRBD2 matches at 10 bases. CDR3 length: 15 residues. CDR1 SEHNR and CDR2 FQNEAQ come from the germline V gene (reference sequence). V was clipped by 1 base and J by 5 bases; unmatched bases: 4. The CDR3 reads CASSLGIAGGETQYF. The DNA of the CDR3 is TGTGCCAGCAGCTTAGGGATAGCGGGGGGCGAGACCCAGTACTTC.